The next 21 T cell receptor beta chains were all read from a single sample in a study of blood T cells in healthy people across ages. A sample-barcoded 5' primer and a J-beta primer mix were used in a second PCR of roughly 7 to 12 cycles. TCRdb re-analysed the 5' RACE reads in MiXCR, keeping a single row per CDR3 protein. Of about 1 million distinct CDR3 sequences listed, under 55% are singletons. The sequenced sample consisted of blood. Every receptor here comes from a woman aged 55-75 years in good health.

In its sample, this clonotype was seen a few times. V and J are TRBV3-1 and TRBJ1-2; perhaps TRBD1 as D (5 bases). Germline V gene data show CDR1 as LGHDT and CDR2 as YNNKEL (reference sequence). V lost 5 bases and J 8 bases, leaving 21 bases between the germline ends. The CDR3 has 15 residues. DNA for the CDR3: TGTGCCAGCAGCTACGGACAACGGGGCGAAGGAGGCTACACCTTC. This encodes CASSYGQRGEGGYTF. Full variable domain (rest looked up from reference TRBV3-1 and TRBJ1-2): DTAVSQTPKYLVTQMGNDKSIKCEQNLGHDTMYWYKQDSKKFLKIMFSYNNKELIINETVPNRFSPKSPDKAHLNLHINSLELGDSAVYFCASSYGQRGEGGYTFGSGTRLTVV.

The sample holds a few counts of this clonotype. The gene calls are TRBV10-3 and TRBJ2-3; 16 positions match TRBD2. Germline V gives CDR1 ENHRY, CDR2 SYGVKD. V dropped 3 bases and J dropped 3; count of bases not matched to a gene: 3. CDR3 length: 17 amino acids. The CDR3 bases are TGTGCCATCAGTGAACCGGGACTAGCGGGAGGGACAGATACGCAGTATTTT. Translated, it gives CAISEPGLAGGTDTQYF.

As concerns this clonotype: Likely a read error: the CDR3 ends without its conserved phenylalanine or tryptophan. The chain couples TRBV3-1 to TRBJ1-1; D not resolved. Germline V gene sequence: CDR1 LGHDT, CDR2 YNNKEL (reference sequence). This CDR3 contains 13 residues. Deletions cut 1 base from V and 1 base from J, with 4 bases between. CDR3 residues: CASSQGQNTEAFS. In DNA, the CDR3 is TGTGCCAGCAGCCAAGGACAGAACACTGAAGCTTTCTCT.

This chain's CDR3 is CASSDGLTSGEQYF. CDR3 coding DNA: TGTGCCAGCAGCGACGGACTAACTAGCGGCGAGCAGTACTTC. The chain joins TRBV7-9 to TRBJ2-4; 8 nucleotides agree with TRBD2. Gene TRBJ2-7 matches the end of the DNA better, so the J call may be wrong. The germline V gene encodes CDR1 SEHNR and CDR2 FQNEAQ (reference sequence). The CDR3 totals 14 residues.

This clonotype was recorded a few times. This chain connects TRBV6-6 to TRBJ2-3; perhaps TRBD2 as D (6 bases). The ends were cut back, 3 bases at V and 4 bases at J, with 17 bases in the middle. The CDR3 totals 16 residues. Germline V CDR1 and CDR2: MNHNY, SVGAGI (reference sequence). The CDR3 DNA reads TGTGCCAGCAGTTATCTTCCCCAGGGACTTGCAGATACGCAGTATTTT. It translates to CASSYLPQGLADTQYF.

The rearrangement joins TRBV10-3 to TRBJ2-7, with D maybe TRBD2 (6 bases). V lost 3 bases and J 3 bases, leaving 12 bases between the germline ends. The V gene's germline CDR1 is ENHRY and CDR2 SYGVKD. The CDR3 has 14 amino acids. The CDR3 spells CAISDPGLNYEQYF. CDR3 nucleotides: TGTGCCATCAGTGACCCCGGACTAAACTACGAGCAGTACTTC.

This chain joins TRBV6-1 and TRBJ1-5; D gene uncertain. Germline CDR1 MNHNS, CDR2 SASEGT. The germline V and J ends were trimmed by 2 bases and 1 base, with 9 bases remaining between them. The CDR3 spans 15 residues. CDR3 bases: TGTGCCAGCAGTGAAAAGGGATCCAGCAATCAGCCCCAGCATTTT. Protein sequence: CASSEKGSSNQPQHF.

This clonotype turned up a few times. V gene TRBV5-1 combines with J gene TRBJ2-1; D gene unclear. V was shortened by 4 bases and J by 5 bases, with 13 bases between the two germline ends. Germline V CDR1 and CDR2: SGHRS, YFSETQ. The CDR3 is 14 residues long. The CDR3 region is CASSPPSIDNEQFF. CDR3 in DNA: TGCGCCAGCAGCCCCCCATCTATCGACAATGAGCAGTTCTTC. The full variable domain, completed using reference TRBV5-1 and TRBJ2-1, is KAGVTQTPRYLIKTRGQQVTLSCSPISGHRSVSWYQQTPGQGLQFLFEYFSETQRNKGNFPGRFSGRQFSNSRSEMNVSTLELGDSALYLCASSPPSIDNEQFFGPGTRLTVL.

The table lists this clonotype with a few counts. The rearrangement uses TRBV7-2 and TRBJ2-4; D remains unclear. The CDR3 length is 15 residues. The germline CDR1 and CDR2 sequences are SGHTA and FQGNSA. V was trimmed by 1 base and J by 8 bases, leaving 15 bases between them. Here the CDR3 DNA reads TGTGCCAGCAGCTTAGAAGGCAGGCTAACGGACATTCAGTACTTC. It translates to CASSLEGRLTDIQYF.

CDR3 coding DNA: TGCAGTGCTAACCCAACTAGCGACGAGCAGTACTTC. This translates into CSANPTSDEQYF. The chain employs TRBV20-1 and TRBJ2-7, with 7 positions matching TRBD2. CDR1 DFQATT and CDR2 SNEGSKA come from the germline V gene (reference sequence). The trim removed 4 bases at V and 5 bases at J, leaving 5 bases unmatched. The CDR3 length is 12 residues.

A few counts support this clonotype. The rearrangement uses TRBV20-1 and TRBJ1-2, with 10 bases matching TRBD1. V gave up 3 bases and J gave up 3 bases; unmatched junction bases: 1. CDR1 and CDR2 (germline): DFQATT, SNEGSKA (reference sequence). The CDR3 covers 13 residues. CDR3 sequence reads: CSARTGGYYGYTF. CDR3 bases: TGCAGTGCTAGGACAGGGGGCTACTATGGCTACACCTTC.

Only a few counts were recorded for this clonotype. The chain couples TRBV29-1 to TRBJ2-7; no reliable D call. Germline V gene lookup returns CDR1 SQVTM and CDR2 ANQGSEA. The CDR3 covers 14 residues. With 4 bases removed from V and 2 bases from J, the gap between germline ends came to 15 bases. The CDR3 loop is CSVVLAELTYEQYF. CDR3 bases: TGCAGCGTTGTGCTCGCGGAGTTAACCTACGAGCAGTACTTC.

There are a few counts of this clonotype. The V gene is TRBV18, the J gene TRBJ2-7; TRBD1 matches at 8 bases. This CDR3 comprises 14 residues. The V segment lost 2 bases and the J segment 9 bases; nucleotides outside the gene matches: 9. Germline lookup yields CDR1 KGHSH and CDR2 LQKENI. The CDR3 here is CASSPSGQESGQYF. DNA of the CDR3: TGTGCCAGCTCACCATCGGGACAGGAGAGTGGGCAGTACTTC.

V gene TRBV28 combines with J gene TRBJ1-1; no clear D. The CDR3 runs to 16 residues. Trimming took off 4 bases at V and 5 bases at J, with 20 bases between the two ends. The V gene's germline CDR1 is MDHEN and CDR2 SYDVKM. CDR3 in amino acids: CASSSPGNSGLTEAFF. Written as DNA, the CDR3 is TGTGCCAGCAGTTCCCCAGGAAACAGCGGGCTTACTGAAGCTTTCTTT.

This chain joins TRBV5-1 and TRBJ1-2; perhaps TRBD1 as D (5 bases). Trimming removed 0 bases from V and 4 bases from J, with 10 bases in between. Germline lookup yields CDR1 SGHRS and CDR2 YFSETQ. The CDR3 sequence is 14 residues long. The CDR3 DNA sequence: TGCGCCAGCAGCTTGGAAAGGGGCACCTATGGCTACACCTTC. This translates into CASSLERGTYGYTF.

Details on this clonotype: The junction departs from germline at one end; a sequencing error may be responsible. The gene calls are TRBV4-2 and TRBJ2-7; D remains unclear. The J call is uncertain, as TRBJ2-5 better fits the DNA end. Germline V gives CDR1 LGHNA, CDR2 YNFKEQ. The CDR3 runs 16 residues. This chain's CDR3 is CASSQVTEARQGTQYF. CDR3 sequence (DNA): TGTGCCAGCAGCCAGGTTACCGAGGCGAGACAAGGGACCCAGTACTTC.

A note on this clonotype: This may be a read error, as it is one base from a much larger clone. The rearrangement links TRBV27 to TRBJ2-7, with D possibly TRBD2 on 5 matching bases. CDR3 length: 13 residues. Trimming stripped 5 bases from V and 6 bases from J, with 14 bases between. The germline V gene has CDR1 MNHEY and CDR2 SMNVEV (reference sequence). CDR3 bases: TGTGCCAGCAGTGCAACAGCGGCCGGCGAGCAGTACTTC. This encodes CASSATAAGEQYF.

The chain recombines TRBV2 with TRBJ2-6; 10 bases are shared with TRBD1. Germline loops: CDR1 SNHLY, CDR2 FYNNEI. The CDR3 sequence is 18 residues long. Trimming took 5 bases from V and 1 from J; bases not matched to a gene: 8. The DNA of the CDR3 is TGTGCCAGCAGTTTTTCAAGGACAGGGGGGTCTGGGGCCAACGTCCTGACTTTC. It codes for CASSFSRTGGSGANVLTF.

The chain couples TRBV21-1 to TRBJ2-1; the D call of TRBD2 is as the table states it, not checked on the DNA. TRBV21-1 is given as a pseudogene. This CDR3 contains 12 residues. DNA for the CDR3: TGTGCCAGCAGCAGACTAGTCGGGGGGCAGTTCTTC. The encoded protein is CASSRLVGGQFF.

This clonotype was counted between two and nine times. CDR3 amino acids: CASSFSGGLPSYNEQFF. The CDR3 nucleotides are TGTGCCAGCAGTTTTAGCGGGGGCCTCCCCTCCTACAATGAGCAGTTCTTC. J is TRBJ2-1 and V is TRBV7-6; TRBD2 matches 9 bases. The V gene end was trimmed by 6 bases and the J gene end by 0 bases; junction bases not matched to a gene: 9. CDR1 is SGHVS, CDR2 FNYEAQ, per germline. The CDR3 extends over 17 amino acids.

The V call is TRBV6-6, the J call TRBJ2-5, with 8 bases fitting TRBD1. The length of the CDR3 is 17 residues. The germline V gene has CDR1 MNHNY and CDR2 SVGAGI (reference sequence). The trim removed 0 bases at V and 2 bases at J, leaving 8 bases unmatched. Here the CDR3 reads CASSYSPTGVSQETQYF. The CDR3 bases are TGTGCCAGCAGTTACTCCCCGACAGGGGTCTCGCAAGAGACCCAGTACTTC.